Each of the 31 T cell receptor beta chains below was sequenced from the same sample in a study of blood T cell repertoires in COVID-19. Generated by immunoSEQ multiplex PCR, the TCRdb table keeps only in-frame clones and is missing some. The data hold roughly 230,000 clones, with less than 85% observed a single time. Sequenced input: peripheral blood. These receptors originate from a woman aged 80 or older with acute or convalescent COVID-19.

V gene TRBV15 combines with J gene TRBJ1-1, with 9 bases aligning to TRBD1. The CDR3 totals 15 residues. The V segment lost 3 bases and the J segment 8 bases; nucleotides outside the gene matches: 10. Germline-derived CDR1 and CDR2 are LNHNV and YYDKDF (reference sequence). CDR3 sequence (DNA): TGTGCCACCAGCAGCGTCGAAGACAGGGGGTTCGAAGCTTTCTTT. This gives the protein CATSSVEDRGFEAFF.

This chain links TRBV2 with TRBJ1-2; 7 bases line up with TRBD1. The germline V gene has CDR1 SNHLY and CDR2 FYNNEI. This CDR3 comprises 12 residues. V shed 8 bases, J shed 7 bases, and the junction held 7 bases outside the gene matches. The CDR3 protein is CASHGQVSGYTF. The CDR3 bases are TGTGCCAGCCACGGACAGGTCAGTGGCTACACCTTC. Based on the CDR3 plus reference TRBV2 and TRBJ1-2, the full variable domain is EPEVTQTPSHQVTQMGQEVILRCVPISNHLYFYWYRQILGQKVEFLVSFYNNEISEKSEIFDDQFSVERPDGSNFTLKIRSTKLEDSAMYFCASHGQVSGYTFGSGTRLTVV.

V usage is TRBV5-8 and J usage is TRBJ2-3, with 11 nucleotides matching TRBD2. After removal of 5 bases from V and 4 bases from J, the junction contained 3 bases not matched to a gene. Germline V gene lookup returns CDR1 SGHTS and CDR2 YDEGEE. This CDR3 spans 14 amino acids. The CDR3 loop reads CASRNSGGADTQYF. The CDR3 nucleotides are TGTGCCAGCAGAAATAGCGGGGGGGCAGATACGCAGTATTTT.

The chain has TRBV6-1 and TRBJ2-7; D is perhaps TRBD1 (5 bases). The CDR3 is 15 amino acids. V was shortened by 3 bases and J by 4 bases, with 16 bases between the two germline ends. Germline CDR1 is MNHNS and CDR2 is SASEGT. CDR3 in DNA: TGTGCCAGCAGTGAGCCCCTACCAGGGTTATACGAGCAGTACTTC. Its translation is CASSEPLPGLYEQYF.

The CDR3 DNA follows: TGTGCCAGTAGTTGGGACCCGGGGAGGTCACCCCTCCACTTT. Translated, it gives CASSWDPGRSPLHF. The chain is built from TRBV19 and TRBJ1-6; maybe TRBD1 (5 bases). Germline CDR1 LNHDA, CDR2 SQIVND (reference sequence). Trimming cost V 5 bases and J 10 bases, with 15 bases left between them. The CDR3 consists of 14 residues.

CDR3 protein: CASRAGTSGPDTQYF. The CDR3 DNA is TGTGCCAGCAGGGCCGGGACTAGTGGTCCAGATACGCAGTATTTT. The chain uses TRBV2 and TRBJ2-3; TRBD2 matches 8 bases. From germline, CDR1 is SNHLY and CDR2 FYNNEI. J gave up 4 bases and V 6 bases, and 9 bases lay outside the gene matches. This CDR3 has 15 amino acids.

The rearrangement joins TRBV7-9 to TRBJ1-2; D is uncertain. This CDR3 has 14 amino acids. CDR1 and CDR2 (germline): SEHNR, FQNEAQ (reference sequence). Trimming took off 3 bases at V and 4 bases at J, with 12 bases between the two ends. DNA for the CDR3: TGTGCCAGCAGCTTCCGAGAGCCGCCCTATGGCTACACCTTC. Its translation: CASSFREPPYGYTF.

The chain uses TRBV5-1 and TRBJ2-1; D may be TRBD2 (6 bases). V gave up 0 bases and J gave up 4 bases, with 14 bases separating them. CDR1 SGHRS and CDR2 YFSETQ come from the germline V gene. This CDR3 is built from 16 residues. Here the CDR3 DNA reads TGCGCCAGCAGCTTGGAAGCCGCGCGGGGTTACAATGAGCAGTTCTTC. Its translation: CASSLEAARGYNEQFF.

This clone was counted a few times. This chain links TRBV2 with TRBJ1-5; tentatively, D is TRBD1 (5 bases). There are 15 residues in the CDR3. V was trimmed by 8 bases and J by 4 bases, leaving 18 bases between them. Germline assignment: CDR1 SNHLY and CDR2 FYNNEI. For the CDR3, the DNA is TGTGCCAGCTCGACCCAGGGTTTCGTAAATCAGCCCCAGCATTTT. Amino acids: CASSTQGFVNQPQHF.

This chain joins TRBV6-5 and TRBJ1-6; perhaps TRBD1 as D (5 bases). The CDR3 covers 13 residues. The V end lost 10 bases, the J end lost 6 bases, and 13 bases lay between the germline ends. Germline loops: CDR1 MNHEY, CDR2 SVGAGI. This chain's CDR3 is CATGRGGNSPLHF. CDR3 nucleotides: TGTGCCACGGGTAGGGGCGGTAATTCACCCCTCCACTTT.

The rearrangement links TRBV4-3 to TRBJ1-6, with D possibly TRBD1 on 6 matching bases. With 0 bases removed from V and 17 bases from J, the gap between germline ends came to 17 bases. Germline V gene data show CDR1 as LGHNA and CDR2 as YSLEER. The CDR3 runs 14 residues. CDR3 sequence: CASSQDGAGGPVHF. CDR3 sequence (DNA): TGCGCCAGCAGCCAAGACGGGGCCGGGGGGCCGGTCCACTTT.

This chain connects TRBV18 to TRBJ1-1, with TRBD1 matching 8 bases. V lost 3 bases, J lost 5 bases, and 8 bases stayed unmatched. Germline V gene lookup returns CDR1 KGHSH and CDR2 LQKENI. The CDR3 is made up of 15 amino acids. CDR3 sequence: CASSPLPGQDTEAFF. For the CDR3, the DNA is TGTGCCAGCTCACCGCTACCGGGACAGGATACTGAAGCTTTCTTT.

The rearrangement links TRBV6-5 to TRBJ2-7, with 10 nucleotides matching TRBD1. The CDR3 is made up of 14 amino acids. Germline lookup yields CDR1 MNHEY and CDR2 SVGAGI. V trimming: 6 bases; J trimming: 6 bases; junction bases outside the gene matches: 8. CDR3 sequence reads: CASRDPGQGIEQYF. The CDR3 region has the DNA TGTGCCAGCAGAGACCCGGGACAGGGGATCGAGCAGTACTTC.

This chain connects TRBV3-1 (or the pseudogene TRBV3-2) to TRBJ2-3; 7 bases align to TRBD2. V shed 3 bases and J 0 bases; nucleotides not matched to a gene: 12. This CDR3 contains 18 residues. From germline, CDR1 is LGHDT and CDR2 YNNKEL (reference sequence). This CDR3 is CASSQVMTSFLSTDTQYF. The DNA of the CDR3 is TGTGCCAGCAGCCAGGTTATGACTAGCTTCCTTAGCACAGATACGCAGTATTTT.

With regard to this clone: Other DNA sequences within the sample encode an identical CDR3. The chain employs TRBV7-3 and TRBJ1-1, with 8 bases aligning to TRBD1. V lost 5 bases to trimming and J lost 4 bases; unmatched junction nucleotides: 6. The CDR3 is 14 amino acids. CDR1 is SGHTA and CDR2 is FQGTGA in the germline V gene. DNA of the CDR3: TGTGCCAGCAGCCCCGGGACAGGCGCCACTGAAGCTTTCTTT. It specifies CASSPGTGATEAFF.

This clone was counted only a few times. The chain recombines TRBV3-1 (or the pseudogene TRBV3-2) with TRBJ2-5; 11 nucleotides align to TRBD2. There are 18 residues in the CDR3. J gave up 1 base and V 0 bases, and 7 bases lay outside the gene matches. Germline CDR1 LGHDT, CDR2 YNNKEL (reference sequence). The CDR3 DNA sequence: TGTGCCAGCAGCCAAGATCTAGCGGGGGGCGTACTCCAAGAGACCCAGTACTTC. Protein: CASSQDLAGGVLQETQYF.

This clone was found once. The chain links TRBV21-1 to TRBJ1-2. TRBV21-1 constitutes a pseudogene. The CDR3 is 16 amino acids. CDR3 coding DNA: TGTGCCAGCAGTTCCTGGGTTACAGGGAGGGCCTATGGCTACACCTTC. Encoded protein: CASSSWVTGRAYGYTF.

The rearrangement joins TRBV20-1 to TRBJ2-1; TRBD2 aligns across 7 bases. Germline values: CDR1 DFQATT, CDR2 SNEGSKA (reference sequence). The CDR3 loop spans 11 amino acids. The V gene end was trimmed by 5 bases and the J gene end by 9 bases; junction bases not matched to a gene: 4. CDR3 amino acids: CSARTSSEQFF. The CDR3 nucleotides are TGCAGTGCTCGGACTAGTTCTGAGCAGTTCTTC.

The chain joins TRBV5-6 to TRBJ1-2; 10 nucleotides line up with TRBD1. V was clipped by 4 bases and J by 8 bases; unmatched bases: 14. This CDR3 comprises 16 residues. Germline V lookup: CDR1 SGHDT, CDR2 YYEEEE. The DNA of the CDR3 is TGTGCCAGCAGCGCAACCTCGGGACAGGGGACCGGAGGCTACACCTTC. It encodes CASSATSGQGTGGYTF.

The chain carries TRBV5-6 and TRBJ1-3, with a tentative D call TRBD1 (5 bases). CDR1 is SGHDT, CDR2 YYEEEE, per germline. V lost 4 bases and J 2 bases, leaving 10 bases between the germline ends. This CDR3 comprises 14 residues. This CDR3 reads CASSLGAAGNTIYF. As DNA, the CDR3 is TGTGCCAGCAGCCTTGGGGCGGCTGGAAACACCATATATTTT.

The chain joins TRBV6-5 to TRBJ2-7, with 9 positions matching TRBD2. V was pared by 0 bases and J by 2 bases, with 5 bases of the junction left unmatched. Germline CDR1 MNHEY, CDR2 SVGAGI. The length of the CDR3 is 16 residues. The DNA for the CDR3 is TGTGCCAGCAGTTACTCGCAAGCGGGGGGACCCTACGAGCAGTACTTC. The encoded protein is CASSYSQAGGPYEQYF.

This clone turned up a few times. The rearrangement joins TRBV19 to TRBJ1-2; D is undetermined. Trimming stripped 6 bases from V and 0 bases from J, with 11 bases between. The CDR3 is 14 amino acids. CDR1 is LNHDA and CDR2 is SQIVND in the germline V gene (reference sequence). CDR3 amino acids: CASSQTPTNYGYTF. The CDR3 nucleotides read TGTGCCAGTAGCCAGACACCTACTAACTATGGCTACACCTTC.

A word on this clone: This CDR3 is also generated by other DNA sequences in the sample. The V gene is TRBV19, the J gene TRBJ1-3; 7 bases align to TRBD1. Trimming removed 5 bases from V and 0 bases from J; junction bases left unmatched: 4. In germline, CDR1 is LNHDA, CDR2 SQIVND (reference sequence). This CDR3 is built from 15 residues. CDR3 in DNA: TGTGCCAGTAGTTTCGACAGGGCCTCTGGAAACACCATATATTTT. Translated, it gives CASSFDRASGNTIYF.

This clone was picked up one time. This chain links TRBV7-3 with TRBJ2-2; 9 bases match TRBD2. This CDR3 spans 14 amino acids. In germline, CDR1 is SGHTA, CDR2 FQGTGA. The V and J ends lost 8 bases and 6 bases, in that order; junction bases with no gene match: 7. As DNA, the CDR3 is TGTGCCAGCTCGCGGCTAGCGGGGCCCGGGGAGCTGTTTTTT. Translation gives CASSRLAGPGELFF.

The chain recombines TRBV3-1 (or the pseudogene TRBV3-2) with TRBJ2-2, with D tentatively TRBD2 (5 bases). This CDR3 has 16 residues. The germline V and J ends were trimmed by 0 bases and 5 bases, with 13 bases remaining between them. Germline V CDR1 and CDR2: LGHDT, YNNKEL (reference sequence). CDR3: CASSQEAPGVTGELFF. In nucleotides, the CDR3 is TGTGCCAGCAGCCAAGAGGCCCCCGGGGTGACCGGGGAGCTGTTTTTT.

The chain recombines TRBV5-1 with TRBJ1-2; 11 bases are a match to TRBD1. This CDR3 has 15 amino acids. V gave up 3 bases and J gave up 1 base; unmatched junction bases: 2. Germline V gene lookup returns CDR1 SGHRS and CDR2 YFSETQ. The DNA of the CDR3 is TGCGCCAGCAGCTCCGGGACAGGGGGTAACTATGGCTACACCTTC. Translating it yields CASSSGTGGNYGYTF.

About this clone: One end of the junction is discordant with germline, which a read error may explain. The chain employs TRBV7-7 and TRBJ2-1, with D possibly matching TRBD2 (5 bases). The CDR3 is 13 residues long. Germline V gene data show CDR1 as SSHAT and CDR2 as FNYEAQ (reference sequence). CDR3 nucleotide sequence: TGTGCTAGCAGCCCTTCCTCGGGGAATGAGCAGTTCTTC. Translation gives CASSPSSGNEQFF.

The chain carries TRBV7-7 and TRBJ1-2; D may be TRBD1 (6 bases). V lost 5 bases and J lost 7, with 20 bases in between. There are 15 residues in the CDR3. Germline V gene sequence: CDR1 SSHAT, CDR2 FNYEAQ (reference sequence). The CDR3 spells CASSPMDSMTGGYTF. The CDR3 DNA reads TGTGCCAGCAGCCCTATGGACAGCATGACTGGTGGCTACACCTTC.

Comments on this clone: Different DNA sequences within this sample yield the same CDR3. The genes are TRBV7-9 and TRBJ1-1; the match to TRBD1 covers 7 bases. V shed 5 bases and J 4 bases; nucleotides not matched to a gene: 7. Germline loops: CDR1 SEHNR, CDR2 FQNEAQ (reference sequence). The length of the CDR3 is 14 residues. The chain's CDR3 is CASSPRQGGTEAFF. The CDR3 nucleotides are TGTGCCAGCAGCCCGAGACAGGGAGGCACTGAAGCTTTCTTT.

This sequence joins TRBV5-4 and TRBJ1-5; D gene uncertain. The germline V and J ends were trimmed by 2 bases and 8 bases, with 2 bases remaining between them. From germline, CDR1 is SGHNT and CDR2 YYREEE (reference sequence). There are 10 residues in the CDR3. In DNA form, the CDR3 reads TGTGCCAGCAGCTTCGAGCCCCAGCATTTT. Protein sequence: CASSFEPQHF. The variable domain in full, with the rest retrieved from reference TRBV5-4 and TRBJ1-5, is ETGVTQSPTHLIKTRGQQVTLRCSSQSGHNTVSWYQQALGQGPQFIFQYYREEENGRGNFPPRFSGLQFPNYSSELNVNALELDDSALYLCASSFEPQHFGDGTRLSIL.

The V call is TRBV5-1, the J call TRBJ2-2; tentatively, D is TRBD1 (6 bases). Germline values: CDR1 SGHRS, CDR2 YFSETQ. V was shortened by 2 bases and J by 1 base, with 9 bases between the two germline ends. The CDR3 is 15 amino acids. The CDR3 sequence is CASSFQTGNTGELFF. In nucleotides, the CDR3 is TGCGCCAGCAGCTTCCAGACAGGGAACACCGGGGAGCTGTTTTTT.